This T cell receptor beta chain was recovered during a study of vaccination and CD4 T cells after COVID-19. Study at large: Convalescent donors were composed of six males and four females, of whom two were Hispanic.

Cultured CD4+ T cell DNA was sequenced using the Oncomine TCR Beta short-read assay. TCRdb ran MiXCR on the PCR reads and lists one entry per CDR3 protein. The sample shows several thousand distinct CDR3 sequences, 64% of them seen only once. In the case of this clonotype: Its matching antigen is unknown.

Sample treatment: roughly nine-day PBMC culture with coronavirus spike peptide pools or control peptides (ViraFEST assay). Germline V CDR1 and CDR2: LNHDA, SQIVND (reference sequence). The CDR3 sequence is 15 residues long. Trimming stripped 0 bases from V and 1 base from J, with 7 bases between. The chain uses TRBV19 and TRBJ1-5; possible D gene TRBD1, 5 bases. This receptor was taken from a human donor who had recovered from COVID-19. Sequences were obtained from CD4+ T cells from blood, cultured in vitro. The chain's CDR3 is CASSIDWGSNQPQHF. DNA for the CDR3: TGTGCCAGTAGTATAGATTGGGGGAGCAATCAGCCCCAGCATTTT.